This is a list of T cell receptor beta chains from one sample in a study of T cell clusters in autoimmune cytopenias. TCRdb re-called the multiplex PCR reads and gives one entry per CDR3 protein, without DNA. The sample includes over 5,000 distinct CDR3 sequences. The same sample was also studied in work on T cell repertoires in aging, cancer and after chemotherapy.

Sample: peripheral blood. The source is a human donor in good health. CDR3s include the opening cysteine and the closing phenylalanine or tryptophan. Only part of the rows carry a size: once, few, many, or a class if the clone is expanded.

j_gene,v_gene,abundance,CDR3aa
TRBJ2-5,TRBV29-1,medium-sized,CSVSHRLANHQETQYF
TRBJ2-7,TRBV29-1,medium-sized,CSVRRVNDYEQYF
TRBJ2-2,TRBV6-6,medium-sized,CASSYPFSDRENTGELFF
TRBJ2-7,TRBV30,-,CAWSVPRGGLSYEQYF
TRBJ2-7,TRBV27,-,CASSLSGRVAYEQYF
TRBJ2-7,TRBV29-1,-,CSVVQGFSYEQYF
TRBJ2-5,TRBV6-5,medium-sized,CASSGLAGGHGETQYF
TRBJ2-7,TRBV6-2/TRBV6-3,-,CASTPRQQTYEQYF
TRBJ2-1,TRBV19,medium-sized,CASSIGGGLVEQFF
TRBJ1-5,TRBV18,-,CASSPSDRGPSNQPQHF
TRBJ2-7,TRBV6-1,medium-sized,CASSAGQGGGYEQYF
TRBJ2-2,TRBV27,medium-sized,CASSFLRGELFF
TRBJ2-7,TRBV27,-,CASSPWQGRYEQYF
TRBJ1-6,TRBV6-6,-,CASSYQGAGSPLHF
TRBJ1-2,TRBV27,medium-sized,CASSLTGQNYGYTF
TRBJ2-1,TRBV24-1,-,CATRGDFSNEQFF
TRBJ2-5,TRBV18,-,CASSPSNRAETQYF
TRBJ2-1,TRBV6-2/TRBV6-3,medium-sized,CASSWLGDPNEQFF
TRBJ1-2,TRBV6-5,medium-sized,CASSRATGNYGYTF
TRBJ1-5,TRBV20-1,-,CSARRDRSNQPQHF
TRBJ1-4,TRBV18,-,CASSPPRGGANEKLFF
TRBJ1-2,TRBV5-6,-,CASSPGGGYTF
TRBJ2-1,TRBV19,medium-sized,CASSPATYNEQFF
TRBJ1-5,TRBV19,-,CARGVCMGQGNNQPQHF
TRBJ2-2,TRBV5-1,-,CASSLAGDNTGELFF
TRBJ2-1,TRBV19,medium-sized,CASTTRSFNEQFF
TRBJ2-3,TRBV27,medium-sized,CASSLMGFSTDTQYF
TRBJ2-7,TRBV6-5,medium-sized,CASRRGQSSYEQYF
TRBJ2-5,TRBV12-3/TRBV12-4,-,CASSLSGAETQYF
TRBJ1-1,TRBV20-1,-,CSARSGLNTEAFF
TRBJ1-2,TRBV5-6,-,CASSLSWASYGYTF
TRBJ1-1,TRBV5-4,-,CASSWRGRVETEAFF
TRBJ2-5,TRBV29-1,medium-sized,CSIGQGVQETQYF
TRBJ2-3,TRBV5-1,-,CASSLRDRGLDTQYF
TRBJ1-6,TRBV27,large,CASSPGVGVSPLHF
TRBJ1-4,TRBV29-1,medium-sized,CSMYREGDEKLFF
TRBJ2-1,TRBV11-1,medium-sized,CASSLEIGGEQFF
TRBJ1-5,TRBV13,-,CASSLRGQPQHF
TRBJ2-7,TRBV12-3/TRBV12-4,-,CASNNRDREYEQYF
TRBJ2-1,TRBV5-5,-,CASSPDGSPYNEQFF
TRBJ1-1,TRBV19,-,CASSPRWGNTEAFF
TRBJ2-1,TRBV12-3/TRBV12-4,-,CASSLGGGLDEQFF
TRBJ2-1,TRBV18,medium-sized,CASSGWTSGGSRTEQFF
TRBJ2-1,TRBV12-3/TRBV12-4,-,CASDKGGVNNEQFF
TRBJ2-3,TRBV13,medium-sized,CASSLRSGGPGGTQYF
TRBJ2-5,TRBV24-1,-,CATSDGTGAEETQYF
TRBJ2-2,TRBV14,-,CASSRRTGQGTGELFF
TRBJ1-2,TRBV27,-,CASSWTGGGYGYTF
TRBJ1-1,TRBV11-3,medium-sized,CASSPGGGNPNTEAFF
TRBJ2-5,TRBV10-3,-,CAISDPTRGAGETQYF
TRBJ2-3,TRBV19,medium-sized,CASSIWRLAGETDTQYF
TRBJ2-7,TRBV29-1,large,CSAGQGAYEQYF
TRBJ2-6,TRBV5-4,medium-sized,CASSLEHLSGANVLTF
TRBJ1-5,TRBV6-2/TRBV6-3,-,CASSRDLSQPQHF
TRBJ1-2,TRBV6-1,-,CASRGTLSNGYTF
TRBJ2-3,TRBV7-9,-,CASRSRGLHGTDTQYF
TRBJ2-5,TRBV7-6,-,CASRGPTAGETQYF
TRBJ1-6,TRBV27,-,CASSLRDSPLHF
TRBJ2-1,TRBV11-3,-,CASMMTGANNEQFF